The 5 T cell receptor beta chains below were found in one sample sequenced in a study of CD8+ T cells in alopecia areata. RNA was extracted and reverse transcribed into cDNA as the sequencing template. TCRdb keeps only in-frame clones here, not all; method: immunoSEQ multiplex PCR. The sample has about 100,000 clones, about 61% seen once. Treatment indicated: oral pan-JAK inhibitor, 5-10 mg twice daily. The sequencing here drew on CD8+ T cells sorted from blood, taken at approximately week 56, from a patient treated with tofacitinib. These receptors all come from a human donor with alopecia areata.

This clone has a handful of counts. The chain carries TRBV29-1 and TRBJ1-4, with D tentatively TRBD1 (5 bases). The germline CDR1 and CDR2 sequences are SQVTM and ANQGSEA. This CDR3 comprises 15 residues. V lost 7 bases, J lost 0 bases, and 15 bases lay in between. CDR3 coding DNA: TGCAGCGCTTGGGGCGGTGGGGCAACTAATGAAAAACTGTTTTTT. As protein: CSAWGGGATNEKLFF. The full variable domain, in which reference TRBV29-1 and TRBJ1-4 provide the parts outside the CDR3, is SAVISQKPSRDICQRGTSLTIQCQVDSQVTMMFWYRQQPGQSLTLIATANQGSEATYESGFVIDKFPISRPNLTFSTLTVSNMSPEDSSIYLCSAWGGGATNEKLFFGSGTQLSVL.

This chain uses TRBV11-2 with TRBJ2-1, with TRBD2 identical over 10 bases. Germline V gene data show CDR1 as SGHAT and CDR2 as FQNNGV. The CDR3 length is 15 residues. V was clipped by 1 base and J by 9 bases; unmatched bases: 6. In nucleotides, the CDR3 is TGTGCCAGCAGCTTAGCCCAGCGGGGGGGCTTTGAGCAGTTCTTC. Translation gives CASSLAQRGGFEQFF. Combining the CDR3 with reference TRBV11-2 and TRBJ2-1 gives the whole variable domain EAGVAQSPRYKIIEKRQSVAFWCNPISGHATLYWYQQILGQGPKLLIQFQNNGVVDDSQLPKDRFSAERLKGVDSTLKIQPAKLEDSAVYLCASSLAQRGGFEQFFGPGTRLTVL.

This chain uses TRBV9 with TRBJ1-1, with 10 bases aligning to TRBD1. J lost 11 bases, V lost 3 bases, and 7 bases had no gene match. Germline V gene data show CDR1 as SGDLS and CDR2 as YYNGEE. The CDR3 spans 13 residues. The CDR3 region has the DNA TGTGCCAGCAGCGGGGCGGACAGGGGGTCGGCTTTCTTT. It codes for CASSGADRGSAFF.

The chain is built from TRBV27 and TRBJ1-5, with D possibly being TRBD1 (6 bases). The germline CDR1 and CDR2 sequences are MNHEY and SMNVEV (reference sequence). Trimming took off 8 bases at V and 4 bases at J, with 21 bases between the two ends. The CDR3 length is 16 residues. The CDR3 protein is CASGGGQRGWNQPQHF. The DNA for the CDR3 is TGTGCCAGCGGGGGAGGACAGCGGGGTTGGAATCAGCCCCAGCATTTT.

The CDR3 spells CASSLYSRSGLGTEAFF. For the CDR3, the DNA is TGTGCCAGCAGCTTATATTCAAGGTCGGGGCTGGGGACTGAAGCTTTCTTT. The chain uses TRBV13 and TRBJ1-1; maybe TRBD1 (5 bases). V lost 2 bases to trimming and J lost 5 bases, with 21 bases between them. CDR3 length: 17 amino acids. Germline CDR1 is PRHDT and CDR2 is FYEKMQ (reference sequence).